The present TCR beta chain was sequenced within a study of spatial heterogeneity in lung cancer. Study-wide findings and caveats: It was found that expanded intratumoral alpha and beta TCR counts tracked tumor mutation counts. Tumor T cell coverage was estimated at around 7% for alpha and 11% to 15% for beta chains.

The CDR3 is 15 amino acids. Trimming cost V 3 bases and J 4 bases, with 16 bases left between them. Germline-derived CDR1 and CDR2 are MDHEN and SYDVKM. This clonotype qualifies as large. The antigen is unknown. Individual TCR cDNA molecules each bore their own unique molecular identifier. TCRdb used MiXCR to reprocess the 5' RACE reads, holding one entry per CDR3 protein. This table has 1,000 or so distinct CDR3 sequences, around 9.9% appearing once. Described time point: sample taken at primary tumor resection. No cell sorting; template was whole RNA from tumor, lung tissue or PBMC. Here the sequenced sample was lung tumor tissue, taken at surgery. The clonotype comes from a male donor with early-stage non-small cell lung cancer. V usage is TRBV28 and J usage is TRBJ2-7; D is unresolved. CDR3 in amino acids: CASSFGGRYAYEQYF. Written as DNA, the CDR3 is TGTGCCAGCAGTTTTGGTGGACGCTATGCATACGAGCAGTACTTC.